Detailed here is one T cell receptor (beta chain). Its antigen is as yet unknown. This sample stems from a study of Ad26.COV2.S vaccination and SARS-CoV-2 variants. Study-level points and caveats: Responses of T cells in total may have been underestimated by the TCR breadth and depth analyses. Similar non-spike TCR breadth was seen in vaccine and placebo recipients.

The V end lost 1 base, the J end lost 0 bases, and 15 bases lay between the germline ends. Looked up from germline, CDR1 is SGHTA and CDR2 is FQGNSA. This CDR3 has 17 amino acids. Stated treatment: around 19 received Ad26.COV2.S at low or high dose, single or two shots; roughly 5 received placebo; per-sample allocation not given. Day 63 after the first vaccine or placebo injection was the time point for sampling. Repertoires were generated with immunoSEQ multiplex PCR, while TCRdb's copy carries only in-frame clones and drops some. The table has around 250,000 clones, 80% to 90% seen once. V and J are TRBV7-2 and TRBJ2-5; a weak D match, TRBD2 (6 bases). Specimen: peripheral blood, collected in a trial of Ad26.COV2.S vaccine versus placebo. This receptor was identified in a person aged 18-60 years who received the Ad26.COV2.S COVID-19 vaccine or a placebo. The CDR3 protein is CASSLGVGGKNQETQYF. CDR3 DNA sequence: TGTGCCAGCAGCTTAGGAGTTGGGGGGAAGAACCAAGAGACCCAGTACTTC.